This TCR gamma chain was documented in a study of intestinal T cells in coeliac disease. In the study overall: Mean age was about 15 for coeliac patients versus less than 55 for controls. Study results and limitations: Coeliac and control groups differed significantly in age. Degraded FFPE DNA template probably caused partial TCR sequence loss per sample.

In regard to this clone: What it binds is unknown.

The TRG library came from 200 ng of biopsy DNA amplified with LymphoTrack primers. TCRdb applied CATT to the multiplex PCR reads for clone calling. The table records nearly 550 gamma-chain clones, around 50% of them present only once. V dropped 0 bases and J dropped 6; count of bases not matched to a gene: 5. The CDR3 totals 13 residues. The germline V gene has CDR1 VENAVY and CDR2 YDSYNSRV. Genomic DNA came from ten approximately 4.8-µm formalin-fixed paraffin-embedded scrolls per case. The clonotype originates from a human donor with celiac disease. The genes are TRGV8 and TRGJ1 or TRGJ2. Input material: a duodenal biopsy. CDR3 bases: TGTGCCACCTGGGATAGGTTTAGTTATAAGAAACTCTTT. Protein product: CATWDRFSYKKLF.